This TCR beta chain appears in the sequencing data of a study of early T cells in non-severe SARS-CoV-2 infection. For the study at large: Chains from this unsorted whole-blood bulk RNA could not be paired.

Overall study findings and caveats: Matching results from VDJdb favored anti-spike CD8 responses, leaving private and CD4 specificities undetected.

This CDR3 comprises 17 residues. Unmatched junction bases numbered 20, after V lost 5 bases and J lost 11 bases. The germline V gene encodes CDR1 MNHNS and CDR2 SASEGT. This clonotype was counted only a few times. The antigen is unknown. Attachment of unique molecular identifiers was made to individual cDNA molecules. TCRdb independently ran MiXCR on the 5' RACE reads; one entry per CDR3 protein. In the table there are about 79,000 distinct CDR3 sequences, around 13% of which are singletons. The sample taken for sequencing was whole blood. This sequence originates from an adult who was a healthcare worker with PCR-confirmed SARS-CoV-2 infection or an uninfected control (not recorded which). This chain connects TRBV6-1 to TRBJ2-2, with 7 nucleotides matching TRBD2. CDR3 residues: CASSFLAEALRQGELFF. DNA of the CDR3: TGTGCCAGCAGTTTTCTAGCGGAGGCTCTAAGACAAGGCGAGCTGTTTTTT.